This T cell receptor beta chain was obtained from a study of shared clonotypes between healthy human individuals. Only CD45RO-negative cells positively selected for CCR7 counted as naive CD8 cells, so terminally differentiated effector memory CD45RA+ cells were excluded. Profiling relied on immunoSEQ multiplex PCR, and the TCRdb table lists in-frame clones only, not all of them. The sample records about 2.1 million clones, 93% being singletons. This receptor was taken from a man aged 18 to 30 in good health. Some clones in this sample may be carry-over from other donors' samples. Sequencing was done on a sample of naive CD8+ T cells from PBMCs.

The CDR3 spells CASSLPGTVNTGELFF. In DNA form, the CDR3 reads TGTGCCAGCAGCTTACCCGGGACCGTGAACACCGGGGAGCTGTTTTTT. The chain uses TRBV5-6 and TRBJ2-2, with D tentatively TRBD1 or TRBD2 (5 bases each). This CDR3 region has 16 residues. Germline CDR1 and CDR2: SGHDT and YYEEEE. The V gene lost 2 bases and the J gene lost 1 base, with 12 bases spanning the gap.